This passage covers 2 T cell receptor beta chains from one sample sequenced in a study of blood T cell repertoires in COVID-19. The assay was immunoSEQ multiplex PCR, and TCRdb's table has in-frame clones only and misses some. This table has 250,000 or so clones, just under 85% appearing once. The sample was peripheral blood. The origin of the receptors is a man older than 75 with acute or convalescent COVID-19.

The chain uses TRBV12-5 and TRBJ2-2; 9 bases agree with TRBD1. Germline V gene data show CDR1 as LGHNT and CDR2 as FRNRAP. This CDR3 region has 16 residues. The V and J ends lost 0 bases and 6 bases, in that order; junction bases with no gene match: 5. DNA of the CDR3: TGTGCTAGTGGTTTGGTACTTGGGACAGGGTCCGGGGAGCTGTTTTTT. Residues: CASGLVLGTGSGELFF.

The V gene is TRBV28, the J gene TRBJ1-1; no clear D gene. This CDR3 is 11 amino acids long. Germline lookup yields CDR1 MDHEN and CDR2 SYDVKM. With 10 bases removed from V and 8 bases from J, the gap between germline ends came to 14 bases. This chain's CDR3 is CATHGLVEAFF. The CDR3 coding sequence is TGTGCCACCCACGGTTTAGTGGAAGCTTTCTTT.